Below, 28 T cell receptor beta chains from the same sample are listed, as sequenced in a study of T cell responses to AZD1222 COVID-19 vaccine (dated by TCRdb to the early 2020s). Library preparation was by the immunoSEQ multiplex PCR assay. This immuneACCESS table, as held by TCRdb, lists in-frame sequences with V and J called but not all clones. Of the missing ones, under half trace to an unresolved V gene in checked studies; the others have no known cause. In all, the sample holds tens of thousands of clones, and roughly 84% of those were seen once. Of the sample, around 19% is held by the ten largest clones. The time point tag for this specimen amounts to: about 28 days (+/-7) after the second vaccine dose. Sample: peripheral blood, taken 28 days after the second AZD1222 dose. The receptor set was obtained from an adult who received the AZD1222 COVID-19 vaccine.

The chain uses TRBV20-1 and TRBJ1-2; D call uncertain. V was pared by 6 bases and J by 4 bases, with 9 bases between. The CDR3 loop spans 11 amino acids. The germline CDR1 and CDR2 sequences are DFQATT and SNEGSKA (reference sequence). The CDR3 here is CSAGYGYGYTF. Here the CDR3 DNA reads TGCAGTGCGGGGTATGGCTATGGCTACACCTTC.

The chain's CDR3 is CASSQVSGPSYEQYF. The CDR3 DNA is TGTGCCAGCAGCCAAGTATCTGGACCGTCCTACGAGCAGTACTTC. V gene TRBV3-1 (or the pseudogene TRBV3-2) combines with J gene TRBJ2-7; D uncertain. In germline, CDR1 is LGHDT, CDR2 YNNKEL (reference sequence). The length of the CDR3 is 15 residues. Trimming took off 1 base at V and 1 base at J, with 11 bases between the two ends.

The V gene is TRBV20-1, the J gene TRBJ2-6; no reliable D call. V was cut by 3 bases and J by 3 bases, with 18 bases left in between. The germline CDR1 and CDR2 sequences are DFQATT and SNEGSKA (reference sequence). The CDR3 length is 17 residues. The CDR3 coding sequence is TGCAGTGCTAGTTTTCAGACGCCCTTCGGTGGGGCCAACGTCCTGACTTTC. It is translated as CSASFQTPFGGANVLTF.

This rearrangement joins TRBV9 to TRBJ1-4, with a weak D call TRBD1 (5 bases). Trimming pared 3 bases from V and 5 bases from J, leaving 14 bases between. The V gene's germline CDR1 is SGDLS and CDR2 YYNGEE. The length of the CDR3 is 15 residues. CDR3 nucleotide sequence: TGTGCCAGCAGCGCCCGAGGGACGGGAAATGAAAAACTGTTTTTT. Protein: CASSARGTGNEKLFF.

This chain joins TRBV12-2 and TRBJ1-5; TRBD1 is taken as the D call from the table, unchecked against the DNA. TRBV12-2 is a pseudogene segment. The CDR3 has 14 amino acids. The CDR3 loop reads CASRPQLPGGPQHF. The CDR3 DNA reads TGTGCAAGTCGCCCTCAGCTACCAGGGGGCCCCCAGCATTTT.

V and J are TRBV2 and TRBJ2-3; tentatively, D is TRBD1 or TRBD2 (5 bases each). The ends were cut back, 6 bases at V and 5 bases at J, with 9 bases in the middle. The V gene's germline CDR1 is SNHLY and CDR2 FYNNEI. The CDR3 is 12 amino acids. The CDR3: CASSRDRDTQYF. CDR3 bases: TGTGCCAGCAGCAGGGACCGAGATACGCAGTATTTT. Full variable domain (outside the CDR3, taken from reference TRBV2 and TRBJ2-3): EPEVTQTPSHQVTQMGQEVILRCVPISNHLYFYWYRQILGQKVEFLVSFYNNEISEKSEIFDDQFSVERPDGSNFTLKIRSTKLEDSAMYFCASSRDRDTQYFGPGTRLTVL.

The rearrangement links TRBV28 to TRBJ2-7, with D hard to call. The CDR3 contains 12 residues. Germline CDR1 is MDHEN and CDR2 is SYDVKM. Deletions cut 1 base from V and 12 bases from J, with 13 bases between. Written as DNA, the CDR3 is TGTGCCAGCAGTTTATCCCGTCATCCGGGGTACTTC. Translating it yields CASSLSRHPGYF.

V is TRBV9 and J is TRBJ2-1; no clear D. The CDR3 length is 14 residues. Germline V gene data show CDR1 as SGDLS and CDR2 as YYNGEE. Between the trimmed V and J ends, which lost 0 bases and 4 bases, there was a span of 8 bases. The CDR3, as DNA: TGTGCCAGCAGCGTAGGGGTGGAGTACAATGAGCAGTTCTTC. It yields the protein CASSVGVEYNEQFF.

The chain is built from TRBV9 and TRBJ1-4, with 8 bases fitting TRBD1. Trimming removed 1 base from V and 5 bases from J; junction bases left unmatched: 4. Per the germline V gene, CDR1 is SGDLS and CDR2 is YYNGEE. The CDR3 has 15 amino acids. The CDR3 DNA reads as TGTGCCAGCAGCGTAACGGGACAGGCGAATGAAAAACTGTTTTTT. Translation: CASSVTGQANEKLFF.

The sample holds a few counts of this clone. The rearrangement uses TRBV19 and TRBJ1-2; D is possibly TRBD1 (6 bases). V shed 3 bases and J shed 4 bases, with 6 bases lying between them. The CDR3 consists of 12 residues. CDR1 is LNHDA, CDR2 SQIVND, per germline (reference sequence). The CDR3 here is CASSIRGYGYTF. CDR3 sequence (DNA): TGTGCCAGTAGTATCAGGGGCTATGGCTACACCTTC.

This chain connects TRBV11-2 to TRBJ2-7; the D call may be TRBD1 or TRBD2 (5 bases each). The CDR3 runs 13 residues. V shed 5 bases and J shed 3 bases, with 11 bases lying between them. Germline CDR1 reads SGHAT; CDR2 reads FQNNGV. This CDR3 is CASSRLGGYEQYF. CDR3 nucleotide sequence: TGTGCCAGCAGCCGCCTTGGGGGCTACGAGCAGTACTTC.

V and J are TRBV6-2 or TRBV6-3 and TRBJ2-2; either TRBD1 or TRBD2 may fit D (5 bases each). This CDR3 is 15 amino acids long. CDR1 is MNHEY, CDR2 SVGEGT, per germline. V gave up 3 bases and J gave up 1 base, with 9 bases separating them. CDR3 bases: TGTGCCAGCAGTTATTTGAGGGGGAACACCGGGGAGCTGTTTTTT. As protein: CASSYLRGNTGELFF.

The V and J genes are TRBV11-2 and TRBJ1-2; D unclear. Trimming left V 7 bases short and J 4 bases short, with 13 bases between. CDR1 and CDR2 from the germline V gene are SGHAT and FQNNGV. There are 13 residues in the CDR3. CDR3 protein: CASTPPGLYGYTF. The CDR3, as DNA: TGTGCCAGCACCCCACCGGGCCTCTATGGCTACACCTTC.

In DNA, the CDR3 is TGTGCCAGCAGCCCACATCCGGGGCCCACTGAAGCTTTCTTT. Protein product: CASSPHPGPTEAFF. This chain uses TRBV3-1 (or the pseudogene TRBV3-2) with TRBJ1-1, with D possibly TRBD1 on 5 matching bases. CDR3 length equals 14 residues. Trimming shortened V by 4 bases and J by 4 bases, and 13 bases separated the two germline ends. Germline values: CDR1 LGHDT, CDR2 YNNKEL (reference sequence).

The V and J genes are TRBV6-2 or TRBV6-3 and TRBJ2-7; no reliable D call. The CDR3 has 16 residues. From germline, CDR1 is MNHEY and CDR2 SVGEGT. V was trimmed by 1 base and J by 2 bases, leaving 15 bases between them. The CDR3 DNA sequence: TGTGCCAGCAGTTACTATAACCCCGCCCGGGCCTACGAGCAGTACTTC. Translation gives CASSYYNPARAYEQYF.

The chain has TRBV28 and TRBJ2-3; 7 bases are a match to TRBD2. Germline CDR1 is MDHEN and CDR2 is SYDVKM. V was clipped by 3 bases and J by 5 bases; unmatched bases: 5. This CDR3 has 14 amino acids. The CDR3 spells CASSFGGSKDTQYF. The CDR3 DNA sequence: TGTGCCAGCAGTTTTGGCGGGAGTAAAGATACGCAGTATTTT. Supplemented by reference TRBV28 and TRBJ2-3, the full variable domain reads DVKVTQSSRYLVKRTGEKVFLECVQDMDHENMFWYRQDPGLGLRLIYFSYDVKMKEKGDIPEGYSVSREKKERFSLILESASTNQTSMYLCASSFGGSKDTQYFGPGTRLTVL.

In the case of this clone: Given the absence of the conserved phenylalanine or tryptophan at the CDR3 end, a read error is likely. It is unclear where the CDR3 begins or ends on the DNA, so no DNA is shown, and the CDR3 is as TCRdb lists it. The chain joins TRBV11-2 to TRBJ2-7; whether TRBD1, the table's D call, matches the DNA was not checked. The V gene's germline CDR1 is SGHAT and CDR2 FQNNGV. 11 amino acids form the CDR3, both terminal residues included. CDR3 sequence reads: CASSFTGTVEI.

This clone was counted between two and nine times. J is TRBJ1-1 and V is TRBV18; D gene ambiguous. This CDR3 has 14 residues. Germline V gene data show CDR1 as KGHSH and CDR2 as LQKENI. The V end lost 1 base, the J end lost 2 bases, and 8 bases lay between the germline ends. CDR3: CASSPRGRNTEAFF. CDR3 sequence (DNA): TGTGCCAGCTCACCACGAGGCAGAAACACTGAAGCTTTCTTT.

In its sample, this clone was seen a few times. The chain joins TRBV5-4 to TRBJ1-1, with D maybe TRBD1 (5 bases). Trimming cost V 3 bases and J 3 bases, with 15 bases left between them. The CDR3 is 15 amino acids. Germline CDR1 SGHNT, CDR2 YYREEE (reference sequence). CDR3 coding DNA: TGTGCCAGCAGCTCGAGCGGGGGGGTTGACACTGAAGCTTTCTTT. The encoded protein is CASSSSGGVDTEAFF.

This clone appeared once. The rearrangement uses TRBV29-1 and TRBJ2-2, with D maybe TRBD1 (6 bases). Germline V CDR1 and CDR2: SQVTM, ANQGSEA. CDR3 length: 14 residues. V was trimmed by 3 bases and J by 2 bases, leaving 10 bases between them. CDR3 in amino acids: CSVDTDRNTGELFF. The CDR3 DNA is TGCAGCGTTGACACGGACAGAAACACCGGGGAGCTGTTTTTT.

Here the CDR3 DNA reads TGTGCCAGCAGCTTGTACGGGGTTAGCAATCAGCCCCAGCATTTT. This codes for CASSLYGVSNQPQHF. This chain joins TRBV5-6 and TRBJ1-5; D gene uncertain. Per germline, CDR1 SGHDT and CDR2 YYEEEE. V shed 1 base and J shed 0 bases, with 8 bases lying between them. The CDR3 is made up of 15 amino acids.

The CDR3 spells CASSLLGQSSYEQYF. CDR3 in DNA: TGTGCCAGCAGTTTGTTGGGACAGAGCTCCTACGAGCAGTACTTC. The chain is built from TRBV27 and TRBJ2-7; 7 positions agree with TRBD1. V lost 3 bases to trimming and J lost 0 bases; unmatched junction nucleotides: 5. The length of the CDR3 is 15 residues. Germline V gene data show CDR1 as MNHEY and CDR2 as SMNVEV (reference sequence).

The chain recombines TRBV12-5 with TRBJ2-5; maybe TRBD2 (5 bases). The CDR3 runs to 12 residues. Looked up from germline, CDR1 is LGHNT and CDR2 is FRNRAP. Trimming shortened V by 7 bases and J by 5 bases, and 11 bases separated the two germline ends. CDR3 region: CASAFRGETQYF. The CDR3, as DNA: TGTGCTAGTGCTTTTAGAGGGGAGACCCAGTACTTC.

The chain couples TRBV30 to TRBJ1-2; D unclear. The V gene's germline CDR1 is GTSNPN and CDR2 SVGIG (reference sequence). There are 11 residues in the CDR3. Trimming shortened V by 5 bases and J by 3 bases, and 7 bases separated the two germline ends. CDR3 in amino acids: CAWGEDYGYTF. CDR3 sequence (DNA): TGTGCCTGGGGGGAGGACTATGGCTACACCTTC. Full variable domain (missing parts from reference TRBV30 and TRBJ1-2): SQTIHQWPATLVQPVGSPLSLECTVEGTSNPNLYWYRQAAGRGLQLLFYSVGIGQISSEVPQNLSASRPQDRQFILSSKKLLLSDSGFYLCAWGEDYGYTFGSGTRLTVV.

This clone showed up just a few times. The chain has TRBV28 and TRBJ1-5, with 8 bases matching TRBD1. The germline V gene encodes CDR1 MDHEN and CDR2 SYDVKM. V was clipped by 2 bases and J by 7 bases; unmatched bases: 7. This CDR3 region has 15 residues. The CDR3 protein is CASSLSQGAGQPQHF. CDR3 in DNA: TGTGCCAGCAGTTTAAGTCAGGGGGCCGGGCAGCCCCAGCATTTT.

The chain is built from TRBV4-1 and TRBJ2-7; no clear D gene. CDR1 is MGHRA, CDR2 YSYEKL, per germline. CDR3 length: 13 amino acids. V was clipped by 1 base and J by 2 bases, with 6 bases between them. The CDR3 bases are TGCGCCAGCAGCCAAGTCGGAGCCTACGAGCAGTACTTC. This gives the protein CASSQVGAYEQYF.

The V and J genes are TRBV3-1 (or the pseudogene TRBV3-2) and TRBJ1-1; tentatively, D is TRBD1 (5 bases). This CDR3 spans 15 amino acids. Trimming took 2 bases from V and 5 from J, leaving 15 bases between them. In germline, CDR1 is LGHDT, CDR2 YNNKEL (reference sequence). Here the CDR3 DNA reads TGTGCCAGCAGCCAACCGAGTAGGGGTAAGACTGAAGCTTTCTTT. Protein product: CASSQPSRGKTEAFF.

This rearrangement joins TRBV3-1 (or the pseudogene TRBV3-2) to TRBJ2-5; 9 bases are a match to TRBD2. V lost 3 bases and J lost 4; bases outside the gene matches: 3. Germline-derived CDR1 and CDR2 are LGHDT and YNNKEL (reference sequence). The CDR3 is 14 residues long. For the CDR3, the DNA is TGTGCCAGCAGCCAGCGGGGGGGCCGAGAGACCCAGTACTTC. Translation gives CASSQRGGRETQYF.